Following are 14 T cell receptor beta chains from one sample sequenced in a study of human T cells and chemical hapten exposure. TCRdb used MiXCR to reprocess the RACE reads, holding one entry per CDR3 protein. The sample includes about 110,000 distinct CDR3 sequences, more than 7% of them seen just once. Time point noted: patch test 2, 6 weeks after DPC sensitization. Treatment given: therapeutic diphenylcyclopropenone sensitization with weekly scalp DPC. The specimen comprised whole blood, sampled in connection with sensitization to the hapten diphenylcyclopropenone (DPC). These receptors were taken from a woman in her forties with alopecia areata. Some clones in this sample may be carry-over from other donors' samples.

This clonotype came up many times. The final CDR3 position lacks the conserved phenylalanine or tryptophan, pointing to a likely read error. The chain employs TRBV6-6 and TRBJ1-2; 12 bases match TRBD1. Germline V gene data show CDR1 as MNHNY and CDR2 as SVGAGI (reference sequence). The CDR3 totals 15 residues. With 7 bases clipped from V and 8 bases from J, the junction kept 11 bases outside the gene matches. CDR3 coding DNA: TGTGCCAGCACCAGCCGGGACAGGGGGCAGGACGGCTACACCCTC. Its translation: CASTSRDRGQDGYTL.

This clonotype was seen ten or more times. The V call is TRBV7-6, the J call TRBJ2-3, with D possibly TRBD2 on 5 matching bases. The germline gives CDR1 SGHVS, CDR2 FNYEAQ. The V end lost 5 bases, the J end lost 2 bases, and 17 bases lay between the germline ends. The CDR3 spans 16 residues. The CDR3, as DNA: TGTGCCAGCAGCGAATCACGAGCGGAACTCACAGATACGCAGTATTTT. Translation gives CASSESRAELTDTQYF.

The CDR3 DNA sequence: TGTGCCAGCAGCCCTTCGGGCACGAACACCGGGGAGCTGTTTTTT. Translated: CASSPSGTNTGELFF. The rearrangement uses TRBV7-9 and TRBJ2-2; D ambiguous. Trimming took off 5 bases at V and 0 bases at J, with 10 bases between the two ends. CDR3 length: 15 residues. CDR1 is SEHNR, CDR2 FQNEAQ, per germline (reference sequence).

On this clonotype itself: A much larger clone differs by one base, so this may be a read error. The chain carries TRBV18 and TRBJ2-7; no definite D call. The V gene's germline CDR1 is KGHSH and CDR2 LQKENI. The germline V and J ends were trimmed by 3 bases and 3 bases, with 18 bases remaining between them. CDR3 length equals 16 residues. This chain's CDR3 is CASSPRNDPVNYEQYF. The CDR3 DNA follows: TGTGCCAGCTCACCTCGTAACGACCCCGTGAACTACGAGCAGTACTTC. The whole variable domain, filled in from reference TRBV18 and TRBJ2-7, reads NAGVMQNPRHLVRRRGQEARLRCSPMKGHSHVYWYRQLPEEGLKFMVYLQKENIIDESGMPKERFSAEFPKEGPSILRIQQVVRGDSAAYFCASSPRNDPVNYEQYFGPGTRLTVT.

This chain joins TRBV10-3 and TRBJ1-2; tentatively, D is TRBD1 (6 bases). Germline-derived CDR1 and CDR2 are ENHRY and SYGVKD. Trimming pared 2 bases from V and 4 bases from J, leaving 11 bases between. There are 14 residues in the CDR3. The CDR3 DNA reads as TGTGCCATCAGTGAGACAGGGCAAGCCTATGGCTACACCTTC. Residues: CAISETGQAYGYTF.

This clonotype has a count of ten or more. The V gene is TRBV28, the J gene TRBJ2-7; 11 nucleotides line up with TRBD2. The CDR3 contains 14 residues. From germline, CDR1 is MDHEN and CDR2 SYDVKM. Trimming removed 6 bases from V and 4 bases from J; junction bases left unmatched: 5. CDR3 coding DNA: TGTGCCAGCAGCTTAGCGGGGGGGTTTTACGAGCAGTACTTC. Amino acids: CASSLAGGFYEQYF.

This clonotype has just a few counts. V is TRBV20-1 and J is TRBJ2-1; D is possibly TRBD1 or TRBD2 (6 bases each). V was clipped by 6 bases and J by 0 bases, with 21 bases between them. Germline assignment: CDR1 DFQATT and CDR2 SNEGSKA (reference sequence). This CDR3 contains 17 residues. CDR3 loop: CSAPGWGAGSSYNEQFF. In nucleotides, the CDR3 is TGCAGTGCCCCAGGGTGGGGGGCAGGGAGCTCCTACAATGAGCAGTTCTTC.

This clonotype was seen only a few times. CDR3 DNA sequence: TGTGCCAGCAGTTTCAGGGGGCGTACAGATACGCAGTATTTT. The encoded protein is CASSFRGRTDTQYF. V usage is TRBV12-3 or TRBV12-4 and J usage is TRBJ2-3, with 8 nucleotides matching TRBD1. The trim removed 3 bases at V and 3 bases at J, leaving 2 bases unmatched. The CDR3 has 14 amino acids.

The chain combines TRBV11-3 with TRBJ2-1; D possibly matches TRBD1 or TRBD2 (5 bases each). With the DNA end fitting TRBJ2-7 better, the J assignment may be wrong. Germline lookup yields CDR1 SGHNT and CDR2 YENEEA. CDR3 length: 14 amino acids. CDR3 amino acids: CASSLRGDYNEQYF. CDR3 sequence (DNA): TGTGCCAGCAGCTTAAGGGGAGATTACAATGAGCAGTACTTC.

This clonotype was recorded a few times. The rearrangement links TRBV27 to TRBJ2-7, with a weak D call TRBD1 (6 bases). Germline-derived CDR1 and CDR2 are MNHEY and SMNVEV (reference sequence). V dropped 6 bases and J dropped 3 bases, with 9 bases sitting between them. The CDR3 spans 12 residues. CDR3: CASRQGFYEQYF. The CDR3 nucleotides are TGTGCCAGCAGACAGGGATTCTACGAGCAGTACTTC.

The chain combines TRBV4-3 with TRBJ1-6; D unclear. Germline V lookup: CDR1 LGHNA, CDR2 YSLEER. The germline V and J ends were trimmed by 3 bases and 3 bases, with 21 bases remaining between them. The CDR3 spans 19 residues. DNA for the CDR3: TGCGCCAGCAGCCAGGAGGTGCAAAGCTCAGCCAGCTATAATTCACCCCTCCACTTT. This encodes CASSQEVQSSASYNSPLHF.

This clonotype was observed a few times. The chain uses TRBV24-1 and TRBJ2-6; D is undetermined. Trimming pared 3 bases from V and 4 bases from J, leaving 6 bases between. Germline V gene sequence: CDR1 KGHDR, CDR2 SFDVKD. This CDR3 has 14 residues. The CDR3 DNA reads TGTGCCACCAGTGATAGTAACGGGGCCAACGTCCTGACTTTC. Its protein product is CATSDSNGANVLTF.

The sample holds a few counts of this clonotype. The germline gene is not matched at one end of the junction; a read error may be the cause. The chain employs TRBV18 and TRBJ2-7, with D uncertain. Germline V gene data show CDR1 as KGHSH and CDR2 as LQKENI. The CDR3 spans 12 residues. CDR3 DNA: TGTGCCAGCTCACGGCCCTCCAACGAGCAGTACTTC. Translation gives CASSRPSNEQYF.

The J gene is TRBJ2-5, the V gene TRBV6-5; D possibly corresponds to TRBD2 (6 bases). This CDR3 has 13 amino acids. Trimming shortened V by 2 bases and J by 5 bases, and 9 bases separated the two germline ends. The germline CDR1 and CDR2 sequences are MNHEY and SVGAGI. CDR3 sequence reads: CASSYPGRETQYF. In DNA, the CDR3 is TGTGCCAGCAGTTACCCAGGGAGGGAGACCCAGTACTTC.